What follows are 15 T cell receptor beta chains derived from one specimen sequenced in a study of blood T cell repertoires in COVID-19 (TCRdb year 2020). The library was generated by the immunoSEQ multiplex PCR assay. TCRdb took over this immuneACCESS table, retaining in-frame rearrangements with V and J assigned. Such tables are incomplete; in checked studies, under half of the missing clones stem from an unresolved V gene, and the remainder is unexplained. The sample table contains 350,000 to 550,000 clones; only one count was recorded for 75% to 90% of them. The ten largest clones take up more than 0.95% of the sample. Material for sequencing was PBMCs or T cells enriched from blood (not recorded which). These receptor sequences come from a man under 40 who had recovered from COVID-19.

The chain recombines TRBV28 with TRBJ1-2; D is ambiguous. V gave up 11 bases and J gave up 4 bases, with 11 bases separating them. The CDR3 runs 11 residues. CDR1 and CDR2 (germline): MDHEN, SYDVKM. The CDR3 DNA reads as TGTGCCGGGCACTCCTCCTATGGCTACACCTTC. Encoded protein: CAGHSSYGYTF.

The V call is TRBV5-5, the J call TRBJ2-2, with 12 bases lining up with TRBD1. Germline V lookup: CDR1 SGHKS, CDR2 YYEKEE (reference sequence). The CDR3 extends over 16 amino acids. Unmatched junction bases numbered 8, after V lost 6 bases and J lost 5 bases. The CDR3 DNA reads as TGTGCCAGCAACCCGGGACAGGGGGCGAGTACCGGGGAGCTGTTTTTT. It translates to CASNPGQGASTGELFF.

The J gene is TRBJ1-6, the V gene TRBV7-6; 11 nucleotides line up with TRBD1. In germline, CDR1 is SGHVS, CDR2 FNYEAQ. The CDR3 runs 16 residues. V gave up 2 bases and J gave up 10 bases; unmatched junction bases: 7. CDR3 bases: TGTGCCAGCAGCTTATTTGGACAGGGGGCGGGATCACCCCTCCACTTT. Residues: CASSLFGQGAGSPLHF.

The V and J genes are TRBV5-6 and TRBJ1-5, with a weak D call TRBD1 (5 bases). CDR3 length equals 14 residues. Germline CDR1 is SGHDT and CDR2 is YYEEEE. The V gene lost 6 bases and the J gene lost 4 bases, with 14 bases spanning the gap. The CDR3 here is CASTKGFGNQPQHF. The CDR3, as DNA: TGTGCCAGCACAAAGGGGTTCGGGAATCAGCCCCAGCATTTT.

The J gene is TRBJ1-5, the V gene TRBV18; 10 bases are a match to TRBD1. This CDR3 comprises 15 residues. The trim removed 3 bases at V and 4 bases at J, leaving 3 bases unmatched. Germline-derived CDR1 and CDR2 are KGHSH and LQKENI. CDR3 residues: CASSPGQGTNQPQHF. In DNA, the CDR3 is TGTGCCAGCTCACCGGGACAGGGGACGAATCAGCCCCAGCATTTT. The variable domain in full, with the rest retrieved from reference TRBV18 and TRBJ1-5, is NAGVMQNPRHLVRRRGQEARLRCSPMKGHSHVYWYRQLPEEGLKFMVYLQKENIIDESGMPKERFSAEFPKEGPSILRIQQVVRGDSAAYFCASSPGQGTNQPQHFGDGTRLSIL.

The chain joins TRBV29-1 to TRBJ2-3, with D possibly TRBD2 on 6 matching bases. This CDR3 region has 15 residues. The V gene lost 5 bases and the J gene lost 0 bases, with 15 bases spanning the gap. Germline CDR1 is SQVTM and CDR2 is ANQGSEA. The CDR3 loop reads CSVPRAGASTDTQYF. As DNA, the CDR3 is TGCAGCGTTCCTCGAGCGGGCGCTAGCACAGATACGCAGTATTTT.

V gene TRBV28 combines with J gene TRBJ2-6; TRBD2 is a possible D gene (5 bases). Germline V gene lookup returns CDR1 MDHEN and CDR2 SYDVKM. The CDR3 extends over 16 amino acids. V was pared by 4 bases and J by 0 bases, with 10 bases between. The CDR3 nucleotides read TGTGCCAGCAGTTCCCCGGGGAGCTCTGGGGCCAACGTCCTGACTTTC. It is translated as CASSSPGSSGANVLTF.

The chain joins TRBV19 to TRBJ1-2; D gene uncertain. This CDR3 has 12 residues. Germline CDR1 and CDR2: LNHDA and SQIVND (reference sequence). V lost 6 bases, J lost 7 bases, and 12 bases lay in between. The CDR3: CASRYLGVGYTF. CDR3 sequence (DNA): TGTGCCAGTAGATATCTCGGAGTTGGCTACACCTTC.

With respect to this clone: Other DNA sequences within the sample encode an identical CDR3. This sequence joins TRBV28 and TRBJ1-5, with a possible D match to TRBD1 (6 bases). V lost 4 bases, J lost 5 bases, and 6 bases lay in between. The CDR3 consists of 12 residues. Germline loops: CDR1 MDHEN, CDR2 SYDVKM. CDR3: CASSSGDQPQHF. The CDR3 nucleotides read TGTGCCAGCAGTTCAGGGGATCAGCCCCAGCATTTT.

The rearrangement uses TRBV6-6 and TRBJ2-1, with 7 positions matching TRBD1. V gave up 2 bases and J gave up 9 bases; unmatched junction bases: 10. Per germline, CDR1 MNHNY and CDR2 SVGAGI (reference sequence). The CDR3 totals 15 residues. DNA of the CDR3: TGTGCCAGCAGTTACCTGGGACAGCACTCGGGTGAGCAGTTCTTC. This sequence encodes CASSYLGQHSGEQFF.

The chain has TRBV5-1 and TRBJ2-7, with TRBD2 identical over 8 bases. Trimming took 6 bases from V and 4 from J; bases not matched to a gene: 12. Germline CDR1 and CDR2: SGHRS and YFSETQ. CDR3 length: 15 residues. The CDR3: CASNEGSGRGYEQYF. As DNA, the CDR3 is TGCGCCAGCAACGAAGGAAGCGGGAGAGGTTACGAGCAGTACTTC.

The chain links TRBV10-3 to TRBJ2-7; possibly TRBD2 for D (6 bases). This CDR3 has 15 residues. Germline V gene sequence: CDR1 ENHRY, CDR2 SYGVKD. Trimming removed 10 bases at V and 3 bases at J, with 22 bases between. CDR3 region: CATNPGGASIYEQYF. The CDR3 DNA reads as TGTGCCACCAACCCCGGAGGGGCGTCTATCTACGAGCAGTACTTC.

The chain has TRBV13 and TRBJ1-1; 8 positions agree with TRBD1. CDR1 and CDR2 from the germline V gene are PRHDT and FYEKMQ (reference sequence). V dropped 4 bases and J dropped 0; count of bases not matched to a gene: 7. CDR3 length: 16 residues. CDR3 nucleotide sequence: TGTGCCAGCAGCTCTGGACAGGGTTGGTTGAACACTGAAGCTTTCTTT. Protein: CASSSGQGWLNTEAFF.

The rearrangement uses TRBV18 and TRBJ2-1, with 7 bases that match TRBD1. The CDR3 is 15 residues long. J gave up 4 bases and V 4 bases, and 7 bases lay outside the gene matches. The germline V gene encodes CDR1 KGHSH and CDR2 LQKENI. Here the CDR3 reads CASSQGQPNYNEQFF. The DNA for the CDR3 is TGTGCCAGCTCACAGGGACAGCCCAATTACAATGAGCAGTTCTTC.

V gene TRBV9 combines with J gene TRBJ2-7; D is possibly TRBD1 (6 bases). This CDR3 comprises 13 residues. The germline CDR1 and CDR2 sequences are SGDLS and YYNGEE. Trimming took off 4 bases at V and 4 bases at J, with 12 bases between the two ends. CDR3 in amino acids: CASSRGQTYEQYF. CDR3 bases: TGTGCCAGCAGCCGAGGACAGACTTACGAGCAGTACTTC. The full variable domain, with the rest looked up from reference TRBV9 and TRBJ2-7, is DSGVTQTPKHLITATGQRVTLRCSPRSGDLSVYWYQQSLDQGLQFLIQYYNGEERAKGNILERFSAQQFPDLHSELNLSSLELGDSALYFCASSRGQTYEQYFGPGTRLTVT.